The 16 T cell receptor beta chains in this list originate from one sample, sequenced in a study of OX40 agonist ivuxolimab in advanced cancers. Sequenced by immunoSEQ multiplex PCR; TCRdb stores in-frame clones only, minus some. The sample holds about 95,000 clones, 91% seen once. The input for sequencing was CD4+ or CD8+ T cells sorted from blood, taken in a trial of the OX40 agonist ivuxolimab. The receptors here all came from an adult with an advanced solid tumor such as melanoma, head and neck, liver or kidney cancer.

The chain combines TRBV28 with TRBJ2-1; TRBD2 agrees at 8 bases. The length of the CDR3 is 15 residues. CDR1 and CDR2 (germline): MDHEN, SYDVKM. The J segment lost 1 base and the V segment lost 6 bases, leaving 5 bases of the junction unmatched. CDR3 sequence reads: CASSLTSGSYNEQFF. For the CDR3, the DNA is TGTGCCAGCAGCCTTACTAGCGGATCCTACAATGAGCAGTTCTTC.

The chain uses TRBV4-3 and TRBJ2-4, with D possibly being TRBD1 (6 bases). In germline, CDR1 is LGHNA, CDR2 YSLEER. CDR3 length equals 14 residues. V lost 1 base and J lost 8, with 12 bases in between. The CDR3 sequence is CASSQGTGKDIQYF. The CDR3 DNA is TGCGCCAGCAGCCAAGGTACAGGGAAAGACATTCAGTACTTC.

Written as DNA, the CDR3 is TGTGCCAGTTACCGGGACAGGGGGTTGGGCACTGAAGCTTTCTTT. Residues: CASYRDRGLGTEAFF. V is TRBV19 and J is TRBJ1-1, with TRBD1 identical over 11 bases. The CDR3 has 15 residues. V lost 8 bases and J lost 4; bases outside the gene matches: 9. CDR1 is LNHDA, CDR2 SQIVND, per germline (reference sequence).

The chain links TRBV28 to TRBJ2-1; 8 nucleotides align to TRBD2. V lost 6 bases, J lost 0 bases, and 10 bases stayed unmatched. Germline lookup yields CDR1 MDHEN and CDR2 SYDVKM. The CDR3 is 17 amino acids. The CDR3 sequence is CASRSLRTSSSYNEQFF. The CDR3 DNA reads TGTGCCAGCAGAAGCTTGAGGACTAGCAGCTCCTACAATGAGCAGTTCTTC.

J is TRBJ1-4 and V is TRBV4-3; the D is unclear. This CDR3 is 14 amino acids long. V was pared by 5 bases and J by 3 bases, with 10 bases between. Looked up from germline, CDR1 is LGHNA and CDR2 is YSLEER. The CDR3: CASSSMTANEKLFF. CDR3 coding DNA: TGCGCCAGCAGCTCCATGACGGCTAATGAAAAACTGTTTTTT.

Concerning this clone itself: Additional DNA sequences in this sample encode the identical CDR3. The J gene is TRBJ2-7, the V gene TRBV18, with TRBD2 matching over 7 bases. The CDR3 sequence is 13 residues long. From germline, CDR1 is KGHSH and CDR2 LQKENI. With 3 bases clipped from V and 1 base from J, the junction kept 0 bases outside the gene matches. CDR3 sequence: CASSPGGSYEQYF. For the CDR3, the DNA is TGTGCCAGCTCACCGGGAGGGTCCTACGAGCAGTACTTC.

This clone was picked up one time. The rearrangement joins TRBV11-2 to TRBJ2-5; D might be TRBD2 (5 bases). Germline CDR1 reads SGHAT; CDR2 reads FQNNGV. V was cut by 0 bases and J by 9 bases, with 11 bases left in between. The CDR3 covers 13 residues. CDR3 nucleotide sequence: TGTGCCAGCAGCTTAGAAAGACGGAGGTCCCAGTACTTC. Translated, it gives CASSLERRRSQYF.

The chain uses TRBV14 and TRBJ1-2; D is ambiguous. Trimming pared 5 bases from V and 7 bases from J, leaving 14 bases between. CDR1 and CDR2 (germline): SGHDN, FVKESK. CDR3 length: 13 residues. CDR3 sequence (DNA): TGTGCCAGCAGCGCGGGCCGACCGGTTGGCTACACCTTC. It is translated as CASSAGRPVGYTF.

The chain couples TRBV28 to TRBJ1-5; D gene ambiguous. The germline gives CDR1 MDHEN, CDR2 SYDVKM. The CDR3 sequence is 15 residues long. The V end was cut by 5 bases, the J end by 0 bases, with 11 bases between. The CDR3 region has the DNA TGTGCCAGCAGTCCACCCCCAGGTAGCAATCAGCCCCAGCATTTT. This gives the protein CASSPPPGSNQPQHF.

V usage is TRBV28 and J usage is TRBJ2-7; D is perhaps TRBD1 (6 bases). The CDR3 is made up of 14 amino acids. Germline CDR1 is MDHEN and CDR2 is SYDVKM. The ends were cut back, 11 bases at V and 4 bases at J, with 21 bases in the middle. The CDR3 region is CAAEATGMLYEQYF. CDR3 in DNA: TGTGCCGCCGAGGCAACAGGGATGTTGTACGAGCAGTACTTC.

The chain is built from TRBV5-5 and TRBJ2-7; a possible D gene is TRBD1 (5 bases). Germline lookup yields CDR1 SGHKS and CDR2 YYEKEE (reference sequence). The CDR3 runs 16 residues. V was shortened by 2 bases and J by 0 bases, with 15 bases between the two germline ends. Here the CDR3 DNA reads TGTGCCAGCAGCTTAGGCAGGGTCCTAACCTCCTACGAGCAGTACTTC. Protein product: CASSLGRVLTSYEQYF.

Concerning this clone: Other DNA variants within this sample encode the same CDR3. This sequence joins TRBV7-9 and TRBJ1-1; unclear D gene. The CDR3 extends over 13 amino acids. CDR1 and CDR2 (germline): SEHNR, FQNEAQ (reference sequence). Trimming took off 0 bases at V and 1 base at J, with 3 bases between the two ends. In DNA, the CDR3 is TGTGCCAGCAGCTTAGCCGAGAACACTGAAGCTTTCTTT. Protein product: CASSLAENTEAFF.

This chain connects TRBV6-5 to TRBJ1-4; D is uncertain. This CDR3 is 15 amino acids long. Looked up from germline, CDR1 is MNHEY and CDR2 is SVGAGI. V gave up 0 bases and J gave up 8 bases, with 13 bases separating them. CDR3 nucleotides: TGTGCCAGCAGTTACTCGATGGGCGCGGGAGAAAAACTGTTTTTT. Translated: CASSYSMGAGEKLFF.

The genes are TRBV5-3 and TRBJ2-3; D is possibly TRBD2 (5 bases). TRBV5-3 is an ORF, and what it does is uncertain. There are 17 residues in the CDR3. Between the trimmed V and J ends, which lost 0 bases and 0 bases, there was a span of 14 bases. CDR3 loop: CARSLGMAGPSTDTQYF. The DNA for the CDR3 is TGTGCCAGAAGCTTGGGAATGGCGGGCCCGAGCACAGATACGCAGTATTTT.

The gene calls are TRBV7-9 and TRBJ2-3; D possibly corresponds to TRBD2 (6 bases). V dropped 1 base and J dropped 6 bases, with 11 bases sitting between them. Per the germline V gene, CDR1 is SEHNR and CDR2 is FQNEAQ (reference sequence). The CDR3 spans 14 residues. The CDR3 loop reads CASSLDGRVDTQYF. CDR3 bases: TGTGCCAGCAGCTTAGACGGGAGAGTCGATACGCAGTATTTT. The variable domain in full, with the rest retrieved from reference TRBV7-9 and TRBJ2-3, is DTGVSQNPRHKITKRGQNVTFRCDPISEHNRLYWYRQTLGQGPEFLTYFQNEAQLEKSRLLSDRFSAERPKGSFSTLEIQRTEQGDSAMYLCASSLDGRVDTQYFGPGTRLTVL.

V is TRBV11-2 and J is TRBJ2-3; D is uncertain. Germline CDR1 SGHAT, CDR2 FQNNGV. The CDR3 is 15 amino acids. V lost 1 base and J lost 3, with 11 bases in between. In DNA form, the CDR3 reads TGTGCCAGCAGCTTAGGGGGTTTTCGGACAGATACGCAGTATTTT. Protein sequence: CASSLGGFRTDTQYF.